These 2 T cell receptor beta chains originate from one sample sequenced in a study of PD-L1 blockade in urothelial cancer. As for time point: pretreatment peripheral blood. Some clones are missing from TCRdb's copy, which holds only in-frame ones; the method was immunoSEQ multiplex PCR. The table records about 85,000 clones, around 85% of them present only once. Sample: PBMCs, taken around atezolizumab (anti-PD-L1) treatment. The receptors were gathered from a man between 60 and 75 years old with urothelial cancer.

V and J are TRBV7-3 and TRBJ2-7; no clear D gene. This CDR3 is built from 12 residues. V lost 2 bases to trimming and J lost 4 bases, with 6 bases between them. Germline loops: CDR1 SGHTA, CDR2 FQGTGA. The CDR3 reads CASSLEWYEQYF. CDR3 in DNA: TGTGCCAGCAGCTTAGAGTGGTACGAGCAGTACTTC.

CDR3 nucleotides: TGTGCCAGCACGGGTGAGGATGGCTACACCTTC. Amino acids: CASTGEDGYTF. The rearrangement links TRBV9 to TRBJ1-2; D gene ambiguous. In germline, CDR1 is SGDLS, CDR2 YYNGEE. The V end was cut by 6 bases, the J end by 6 bases, with 9 bases between. This CDR3 has 11 amino acids.